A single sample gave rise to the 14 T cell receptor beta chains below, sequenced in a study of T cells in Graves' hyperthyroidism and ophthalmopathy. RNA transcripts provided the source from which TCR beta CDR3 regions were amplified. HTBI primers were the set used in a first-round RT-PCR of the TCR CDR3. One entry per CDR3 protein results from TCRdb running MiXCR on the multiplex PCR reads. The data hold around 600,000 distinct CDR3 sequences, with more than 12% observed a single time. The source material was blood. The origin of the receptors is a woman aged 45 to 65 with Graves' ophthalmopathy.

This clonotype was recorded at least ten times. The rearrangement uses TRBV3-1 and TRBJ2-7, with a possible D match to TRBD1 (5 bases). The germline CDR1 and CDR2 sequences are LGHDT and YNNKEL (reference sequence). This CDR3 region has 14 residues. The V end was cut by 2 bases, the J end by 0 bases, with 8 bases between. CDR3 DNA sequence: TGTGCCAGCAGCCAAAGGGGTAGCTCCTACGAGCAGTACTTC. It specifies CASSQRGSSYEQYF.

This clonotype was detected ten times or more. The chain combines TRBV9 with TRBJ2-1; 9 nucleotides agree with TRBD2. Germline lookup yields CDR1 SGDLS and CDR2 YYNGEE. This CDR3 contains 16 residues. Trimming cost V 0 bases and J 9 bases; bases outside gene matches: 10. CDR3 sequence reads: CASSVEKAGGPVEQFF. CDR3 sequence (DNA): TGTGCCAGCAGCGTAGAAAAGGCGGGAGGGCCGGTTGAGCAGTTCTTC.

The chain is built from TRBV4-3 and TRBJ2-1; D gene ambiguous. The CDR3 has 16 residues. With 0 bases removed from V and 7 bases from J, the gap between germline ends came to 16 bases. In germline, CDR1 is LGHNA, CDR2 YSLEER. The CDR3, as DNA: TGCGCCAGCAGCCAAGAAAGTGAAGGGCGTGGGAATGAGCAGTTCTTC. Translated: CASSQESEGRGNEQFF.

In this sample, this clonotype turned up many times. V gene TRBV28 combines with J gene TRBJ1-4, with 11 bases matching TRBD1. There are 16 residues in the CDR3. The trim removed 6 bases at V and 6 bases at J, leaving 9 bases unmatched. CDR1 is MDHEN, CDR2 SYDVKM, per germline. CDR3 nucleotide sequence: TGTGCCAGCAGGTCGGACAGGGGGCGCGGTTATGAAAAACTGTTTTTT. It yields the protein CASRSDRGRGYEKLFF.

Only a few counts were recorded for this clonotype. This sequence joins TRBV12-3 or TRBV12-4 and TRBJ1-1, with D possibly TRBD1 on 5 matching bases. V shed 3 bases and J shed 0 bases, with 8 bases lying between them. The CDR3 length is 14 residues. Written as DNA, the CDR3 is TGTGCCAGCAGTTTGACAGACATGAACACTGAAGCTTTCTTT. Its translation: CASSLTDMNTEAFF.

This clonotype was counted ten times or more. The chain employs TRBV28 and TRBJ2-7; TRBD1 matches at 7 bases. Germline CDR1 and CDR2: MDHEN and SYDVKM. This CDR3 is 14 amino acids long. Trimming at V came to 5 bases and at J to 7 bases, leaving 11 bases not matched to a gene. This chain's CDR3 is CASSTPRTGEEQYF. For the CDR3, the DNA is TGTGCCAGCAGTACCCCTCGGACAGGCGAAGAGCAGTACTTC.

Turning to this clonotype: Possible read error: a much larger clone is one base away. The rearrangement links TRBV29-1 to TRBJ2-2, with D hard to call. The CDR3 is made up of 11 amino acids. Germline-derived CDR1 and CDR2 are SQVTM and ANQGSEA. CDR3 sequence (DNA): TGCAGCGTTGGTGGCACCTGGGAGCTGTTTTTT. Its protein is CSVGGTWELFF.

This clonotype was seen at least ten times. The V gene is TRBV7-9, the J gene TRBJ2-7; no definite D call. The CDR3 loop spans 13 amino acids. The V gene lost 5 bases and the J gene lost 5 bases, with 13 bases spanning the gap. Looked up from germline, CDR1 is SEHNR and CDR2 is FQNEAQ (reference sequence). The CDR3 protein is CASSPPGPNEQYF. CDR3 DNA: TGTGCCAGCAGCCCCCCGGGCCCCAACGAGCAGTACTTC.

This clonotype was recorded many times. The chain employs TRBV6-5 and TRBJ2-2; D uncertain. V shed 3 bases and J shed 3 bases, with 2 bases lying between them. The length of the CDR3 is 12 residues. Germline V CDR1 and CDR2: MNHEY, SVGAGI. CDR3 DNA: TGTGCCAGCAGTTATGACACCGGGGAGCTGTTTTTT. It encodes CASSYDTGELFF.

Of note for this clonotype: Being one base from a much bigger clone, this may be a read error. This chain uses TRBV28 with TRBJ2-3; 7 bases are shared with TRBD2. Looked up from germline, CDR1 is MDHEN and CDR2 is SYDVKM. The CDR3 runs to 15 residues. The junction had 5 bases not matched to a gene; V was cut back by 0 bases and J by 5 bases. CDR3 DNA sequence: TGTGCCAGCAGTTTATGGCGGGGGTCAGGAGATACGCAGTATTTT. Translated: CASSLWRGSGDTQYF.

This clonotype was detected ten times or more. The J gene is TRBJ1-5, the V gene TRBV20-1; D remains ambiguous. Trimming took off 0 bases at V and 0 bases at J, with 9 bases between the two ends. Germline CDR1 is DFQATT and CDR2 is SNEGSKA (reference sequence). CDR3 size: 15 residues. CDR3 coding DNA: TGCAGTGCTAGAGATCGAGTGAATAGCAATCAGCCCCAGCATTTT. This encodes CSARDRVNSNQPQHF.

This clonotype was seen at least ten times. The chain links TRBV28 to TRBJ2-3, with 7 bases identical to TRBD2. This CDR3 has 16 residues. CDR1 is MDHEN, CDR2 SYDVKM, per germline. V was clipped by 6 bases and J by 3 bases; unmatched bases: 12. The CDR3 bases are TGTGCCAGCAGACCTCCTAACCGGCGGGAGACAGATACGCAGTATTTT. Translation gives CASRPPNRRETDTQYF.

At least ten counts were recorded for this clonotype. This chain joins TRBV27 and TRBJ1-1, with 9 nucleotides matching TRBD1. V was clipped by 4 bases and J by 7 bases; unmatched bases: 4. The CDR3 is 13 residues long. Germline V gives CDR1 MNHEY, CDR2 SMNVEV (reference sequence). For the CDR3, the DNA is TGTGCCAGCAGTTCAACAGGGGGCGTTGAAGCTTTCTTT. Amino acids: CASSSTGGVEAFF.

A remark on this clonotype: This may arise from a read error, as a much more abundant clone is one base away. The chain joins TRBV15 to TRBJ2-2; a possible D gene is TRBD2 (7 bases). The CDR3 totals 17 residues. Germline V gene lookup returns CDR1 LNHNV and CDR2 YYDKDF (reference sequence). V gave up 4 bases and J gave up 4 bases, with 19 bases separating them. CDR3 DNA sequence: TGTGCCACCAGCAAACCCGGGGCGGGGGCGAGCACCGGGGAGCTGTTTTTT. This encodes CATSKPGAGASTGELFF.